A selection of T cell receptor beta chains follows, all from one sample in a study of cytomegalovirus exposure and HLA in healthy donors. The repertoire was sequenced with immunoSEQ multiplex PCR; TCRdb's copy has only in-frame clones and lacks some. The table gives some 110,000 clones; the top ten clones make up under 7% of it. Sequenced sample: PBMCs. These receptors came from a man in his forties in good health and CMV-seropositive. CDR3s include the opening cysteine and the closing phenylalanine or tryptophan. Each record gives: J gene, D gene, V gene, CDR3 protein, CDR3 DNA. The D gene is left open where the match is weak.

TRBJ2-7 | - | TRBV5-6 | CASSSGGSFYEQYF | TGTGCCAGCAGCTCAGGGGGGAGCTTCTACGAGCAGTACTTC
TRBJ2-7 | - | TRBV5-1 | CASSLDSPSSYEQYF | TGCGCCAGCAGCTTGGACAGTCCAAGCTCCTACGAGCAGTACTTC
TRBJ2-2 | - | TRBV29-1 | CSVGQTNTGELFF | TGCAGCGTTGGTCAGACGAACACCGGGGAGCTGTTTTTT
TRBJ2-3 | TRBD1 | TRBV12-5 | CASGLGTGGTDTQYF | TGTGCTAGTGGTTTGGGGACAGGGGGCACAGATACGCAGTATTTT
TRBJ2-7 | TRBD1 | TRBV12-5 | CASGLVPDRAGIHYPYEQYF | TGTGCTAGTGGTTTGGTACCGGACAGGGCGGGGATTCATTACCCCTACGAGCAGTACTTC
TRBJ2-3 | TRBD2 | TRBV4-2 | CASSPLGAGGPDTQYF | TGTGCCAGCAGCCCCCTCGGTGCGGGAGGGCCGGATACGCAGTATTTT
TRBJ2-6 | TRBD1 | TRBV6-5 | CASSYGQGAGANVLTF | TGTGCCAGCAGTTACGGACAGGGGGCTGGGGCCAACGTCCTGACTTTC
TRBJ2-7 | - | TRBV7-9 | CASRQAARGQYF | TGTGCCAGCCGACAGGCGGCCAGGGGGCAGTACTTC
TRBJ2-1 | - | TRBV5-1 | CASSPQAVNEQFF | TGCGCCAGCAGCCCGCAGGCAGTCAATGAGCAGTTCTTC
TRBJ2-7 | TRBD2 | TRBV2 | CASTLLAGVHEQYF | TGTGCCAGCACCTTGCTAGCGGGAGTTCACGAGCAGTACTTC
TRBJ2-5 | - | TRBV20-1 | CSARQQETQYF | TGCAGTGCTAGACAGCAAGAGACCCAGTACTTC
TRBJ2-7 | - | TRBV29-1 | CSVNSGWGREQYF | TGCAGCGTAAACTCCGGTTGGGGGAGGGAGCAGTACTTC
TRBJ2-7 | - | TRBV7-9 | CASSVTGGESYEQYF | TGTGCCAGCAGCGTTACAGGGGGGGAATCCTACGAGCAGTACTTC
TRBJ1-1 | - | TRBV30 | CAWSLGAAEAFF | TGTGCCTGGAGTTTGGGGGCCGCTGAAGCTTTCTTT
TRBJ1-5 | - | TRBV7-8 | CASSLDLGHNQPQHF | TGTGCCAGCAGCTTAGATCTAGGTCACAATCAGCCCCAGCATTTT
TRBJ2-1 | TRBD2 | TRBV10-1 | CASSESTSRNEQFF | TGCGCCAGCAGTGAGTCGACTAGCCGTAATGAGCAGTTCTTC
TRBJ1-1 | TRBD1 | TRBV12-5 | CASGAGTDGAEAFF | TGTGCTAGTGGTGCCGGGACAGATGGGGCTGAAGCTTTCTTT
TRBJ2-3 | - | TRBV28 | CASSPRTALTTDTQYF | TGTGCCAGCAGCCCCCGGACAGCCTTAACCACAGATACGCAGTATTTT
TRBJ2-3 | - | TRBV18 | CASSPRWDKLKADTDTQYF | TGTGCCAGCTCACCACGGTGGGACAAACTCAAGGCGGACACAGATACGCAGTATTTT
TRBJ1-1 | TRBD1 | TRBV9 | CASSATGTGGRTEAFF | TGTGCCAGCAGCGCCACCGGGACAGGGGGCCGCACTGAAGCTTTCTTT
TRBJ2-7 | TRBD1 | TRBV7-9 | CASSLVGTGFEQYF | TGTGCCAGCAGCTTAGTGGGGACAGGTTTCGAGCAGTACTTC
TRBJ1-5 | TRBD1 | TRBV6-1 | CASSAQGQGRTEPQHF | TGTGCCAGCAGTGCCCAGGGACAGGGGCGAACTGAGCCCCAGCATTTT
TRBJ1-1 | - | TRBV7-3 | CASSSDRHTEAFF | TGTGCCAGCAGCTCTGACAGGCACACTGAAGCTTTCTTT
TRBJ2-7 | TRBD2 | TRBV28 | CASTRTSGRDEQYF | TGTGCCAGCACCCGGACTAGCGGGAGAGACGAGCAGTACTTC
TRBJ2-7 | TRBD2 | TRBV7-7 | CASSLGRGYEQYF | TGTGCTAGCAGCTTAGGGCGGGGGTACGAGCAGTACTTC
TRBJ2-3 | TRBD2 | TRBV13 | CASSPRAGGADTQYF | TGTGCCAGCAGCCCCAGAGCGGGAGGGGCAGATACGCAGTATTTT
TRBJ1-1 | - | TRBV5-1 | CASSLTAYLNTEAFF | TGCGCCAGCAGCTTAACAGCATATCTGAACACTGAAGCTTTCTTT
TRBJ1-2 | - | TRBV6-6 | CASRGGYGYTF | TGTGCCAGCAGGGGCGGGTATGGCTACACCTTC
TRBJ1-1 | - | TRBV18 | CASSPIRVVANTEAFF | TGTGCCAGCTCACCAATACGAGTCGTAGCGAACACTGAAGCTTTCTTT
TRBJ2-7 | - | TRBV11-2 | CASSLVPQLISYEQYF | TGTGCCAGCAGCTTAGTCCCCCAGTTGATCTCCTACGAGCAGTACTTC
TRBJ1-4 | - | TRBV6-1 | CASSELPAGSTNEKLFF | TGTGCCAGCAGTGAACTCCCGGCAGGCTCAACTAATGAAAAACTGTTTTTT
TRBJ2-1 | - | TRBV10-1 | CASSEFLDSPYNEQFF | TGCGCCAGCAGTGAGTTCCTGGACAGCCCCTACAATGAGCAGTTCTTC
TRBJ1-1 | - | TRBV27 | CASSFRGGEAFF | TGTGCCAGCAGTTTTCGGGGGGGTGAAGCTTTCTTT
TRBJ2-7 | TRBD1 | TRBV5-6 | CASSLSRGRYEQYF | TGTGCCAGCAGCTTGTCCAGGGGGCGTTACGAGCAGTACTTC
TRBJ2-1 | TRBD2 | TRBV5-1 | CASSLLASGSLGNNEQFF | TGCGCCAGCAGCTTGCTGGCTAGCGGGAGTCTGGGAAACAATGAGCAGTTCTTC
TRBJ2-2 | TRBD2 | TRBV11-3 | CASSLTGGGTGELFF | TGTGCCAGCAGCTTAACGGGAGGCGGGACCGGGGAGCTGTTTTTT
TRBJ2-7 | TRBD2 | TRBV7-9 | CASSRGRTSEGYEQYF | TGTGCCAGCAGCAGAGGTCGGACTAGCGAGGGCTACGAGCAGTACTTC
TRBJ2-1 | - | TRBV5-4 | CASSPRGYNEQFF | TGTGCCAGCAGCCCCAGGGGATACAATGAGCAGTTCTTC
TRBJ2-3 | - | TRBV7-2 | CASSFNTDTQYF | TGTGCCAGCAGCTTCAACACAGATACGCAGTATTTT
TRBJ1-1 | - | TRBV6-5 | CASSYSRTANTEAFF | TGTGCCAGCAGTTACTCGAGGACAGCCAACACTGAAGCTTTCTTT
TRBJ1-2 | - | TRBV12-5 | CASAAGADYGYTF | TGTGCTAGTGCCGCAGGGGCAGACTATGGCTACACCTTC
TRBJ2-1 | - | TRBV7-8 | CASSLALIDEQFF | TGTGCCAGCAGCTTAGCTCTAATCGATGAGCAGTTCTTC
TRBJ2-2 | - | TRBV19 | CASSPGKTGELFF | TGTGCCAGTAGTCCCGGGAAAACCGGGGAGCTGTTTTTT
TRBJ1-1 | TRBD1 | TRBV5-4 | CASSPDRGRITEAFF | TGTGCCAGCAGCCCGGACAGGGGCCGGATCACTGAAGCTTTCTTT
TRBJ1-4 | - | TRBV9 | CASSPIGGDYEKLFF | TGTGCCAGCAGCCCGATAGGGGGGGATTATGAAAAACTGTTTTTT
TRBJ2-7 | TRBD1 | TRBV28 | CASSTGTGYSYEQYF | TGTGCCAGCAGTACCGGGACAGGATATTCCTACGAGCAGTACTTC
TRBJ1-2 | - | TRBV6-5 | CASSRRDYGYTF | TGTGCCAGCAGTCGCAGGGACTATGGCTACACCTTC
TRBJ2-1 | - | TRBV10-1 | CASSEDMANEQFF | TGCGCCAGCAGTGAGGACATGGCTAATGAGCAGTTCTTC
TRBJ2-7 | TRBD2 | TRBV6-6 | CASSYWRTSGAYEQYF | TGTGCCAGCAGTTACTGGCGGACTAGCGGGGCCTACGAGCAGTACTTC
TRBJ2-2 | TRBD1 | TRBV7-3 | CASSLSPGTGIGELFF | TGTGCCAGCAGCTTAAGTCCCGGGACAGGGATCGGGGAGCTGTTTTTT
TRBJ1-6 | TRBD1 | TRBV25-1 | CASRRGQSPLHF | TGTGCCAGCAGAAGGGGACAGTCACCCCTCCACTTT
TRBJ2-7 | TRBD1 | TRBV27 | CASSRDSYEQYF | TGTGCCAGCAGCCGGGACAGCTACGAGCAGTACTTC
TRBJ2-7 | TRBD2 | TRBV28 | CASSFGSGRAYEQYF | TGTGCCAGCAGTTTTGGTAGCGGGAGGGCCTACGAGCAGTACTTC